This T cell receptor beta chain was sequenced during a study of OX40 agonist ivuxolimab in advanced cancers. Study as a whole: It was permissible to have had prior anti-PD-1, anti-PD-L1 or anti-CTLA-4 therapy, and around 41% had some.

Germline-derived CDR1 and CDR2 are SGHAT and FQNNGV. The CDR3 has 14 residues. Trimming pared 1 base from V and 2 bases from J, leaving 8 bases between. Turning to this clone: Its matching antigen is unknown.

A history of autoimmune disease or systemic immunosuppression excluded patients. Here immunoSEQ multiplex PCR was the method, and the copy in TCRdb shows in-frame clones only, minus some. The sample has fewer than 45,000 clones, more than 70% seen once. Study findings and constraints: Expanded clones were, on average, more numerous in CD8+ T cells than in CD4+.

This sequence was found in an adult with an advanced solid tumor such as melanoma, head and neck, liver or kidney cancer. The chain joins TRBV11-2 to TRBJ2-5, with D hard to call. The sample here was CD4+ or CD8+ T cells sorted from blood, taken in a trial of the OX40 agonist ivuxolimab. The CDR3 sequence is CASSLVGSQETQYF. The CDR3 DNA is TGTGCCAGCAGCTTAGTTGGCAGTCAAGAGACCCAGTACTTC.